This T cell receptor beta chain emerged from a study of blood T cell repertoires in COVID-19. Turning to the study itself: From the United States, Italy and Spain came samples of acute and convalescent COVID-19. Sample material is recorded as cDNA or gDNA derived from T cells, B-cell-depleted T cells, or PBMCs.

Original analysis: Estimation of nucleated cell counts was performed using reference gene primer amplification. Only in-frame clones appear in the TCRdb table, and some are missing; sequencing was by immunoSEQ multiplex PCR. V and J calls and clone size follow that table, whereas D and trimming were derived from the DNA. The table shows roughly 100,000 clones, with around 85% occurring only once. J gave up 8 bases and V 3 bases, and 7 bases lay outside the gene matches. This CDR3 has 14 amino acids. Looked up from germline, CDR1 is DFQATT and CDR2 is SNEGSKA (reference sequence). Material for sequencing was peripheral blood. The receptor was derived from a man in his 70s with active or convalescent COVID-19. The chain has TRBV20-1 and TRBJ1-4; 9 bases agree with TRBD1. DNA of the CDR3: TGCAGTGCTAGTCGACAGGGGGGGCGGGAAAAACTGTTTTTT. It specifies CSASRQGGREKLFF.